The entry below describes one TCR beta chain. Its target is unknown. TCRdb ran MiXCR on the RT-PCR reads and lists one entry per CDR3 protein. The sample has about 800,000 distinct CDR3 sequences, about 20% seen once. The record originates from a study of response to subunit inactivated influenza vaccine. The study's findings and limits: Only a handful of new T cells, the authors suggested, are recruited with each seasonal influenza vaccination.

The CDR3 loop spans 14 amino acids. Germline loops: CDR1 SEHNR, CDR2 FQNEAQ (reference sequence). The V end was cut by 1 base, the J end by 0 bases, with 6 bases between. Sequencing was performed on PBMCs from blood, taken 5 days after vaccination. The sequence was collected from a man aged 45-65 years who received an inactivated influenza vaccine. This sequence joins TRBV7-9 and TRBJ2-5; no definite D call. The CDR3 coding sequence is TGTGCCAGCAGCTTAGAACGGTACCAAGAGACCCAGTACTTC. This translates into CASSLERYQETQYF.